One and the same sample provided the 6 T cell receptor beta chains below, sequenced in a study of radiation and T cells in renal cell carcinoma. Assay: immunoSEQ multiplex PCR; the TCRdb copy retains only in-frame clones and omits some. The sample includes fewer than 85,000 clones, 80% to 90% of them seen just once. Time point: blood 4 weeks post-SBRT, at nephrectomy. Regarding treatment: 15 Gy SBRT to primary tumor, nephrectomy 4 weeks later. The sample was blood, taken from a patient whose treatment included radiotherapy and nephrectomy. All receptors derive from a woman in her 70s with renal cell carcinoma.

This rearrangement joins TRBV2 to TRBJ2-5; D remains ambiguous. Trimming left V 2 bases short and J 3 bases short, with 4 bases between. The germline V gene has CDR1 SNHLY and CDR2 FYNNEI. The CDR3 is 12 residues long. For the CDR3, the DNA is TGTGCCAGCAGTGAACCCAAAGAGACCCAGTACTTC. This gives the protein CASSEPKETQYF.

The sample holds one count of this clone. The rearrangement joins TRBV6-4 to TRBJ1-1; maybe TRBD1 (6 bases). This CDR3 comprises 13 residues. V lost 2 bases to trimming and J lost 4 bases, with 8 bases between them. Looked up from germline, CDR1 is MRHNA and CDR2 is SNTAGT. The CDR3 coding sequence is TGTGCCAGCAGTGACCAACAGGGCACTGAAGCTTTCTTT. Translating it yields CASSDQQGTEAFF.

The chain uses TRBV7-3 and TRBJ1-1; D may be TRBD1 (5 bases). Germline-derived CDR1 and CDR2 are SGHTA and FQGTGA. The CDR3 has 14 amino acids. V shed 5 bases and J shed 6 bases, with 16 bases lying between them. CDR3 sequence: CASSPTARDAEAFF. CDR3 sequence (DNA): TGTGCCAGCAGCCCAACGGCAAGGGACGCTGAAGCTTTCTTT.

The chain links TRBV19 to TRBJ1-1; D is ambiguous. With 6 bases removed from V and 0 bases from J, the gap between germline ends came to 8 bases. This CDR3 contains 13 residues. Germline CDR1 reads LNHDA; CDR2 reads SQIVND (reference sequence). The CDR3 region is CASRETVNTEAFF. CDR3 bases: TGTGCCAGTAGGGAGACGGTGAACACTGAAGCTTTCTTT.

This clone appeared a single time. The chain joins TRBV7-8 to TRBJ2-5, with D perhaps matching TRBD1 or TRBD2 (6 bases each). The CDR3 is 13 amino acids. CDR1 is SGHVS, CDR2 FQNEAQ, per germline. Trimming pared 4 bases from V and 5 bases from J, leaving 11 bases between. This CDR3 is CASSSGARETQYF. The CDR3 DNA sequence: TGTGCCAGCAGCTCGGGGGCCCGGGAGACCCAGTACTTC.

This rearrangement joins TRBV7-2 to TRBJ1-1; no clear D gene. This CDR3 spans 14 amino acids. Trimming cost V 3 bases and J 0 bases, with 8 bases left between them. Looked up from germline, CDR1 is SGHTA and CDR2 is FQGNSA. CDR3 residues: CASSLRAMNTEAFF. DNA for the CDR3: TGTGCCAGCAGCTTGAGGGCTATGAACACTGAAGCTTTCTTT.